The clone carrying this TCR beta chain appeared a few times. Antigen: not known. The data derive from a study of response to subunit inactivated influenza vaccine. TCRdb used MiXCR to reprocess the RT-PCR reads, holding one entry per CDR3 protein. The table records more than 450,000 distinct CDR3 sequences, roughly 12% of them present only once. Trimming cost V 0 bases and J 0 bases, with 6 bases left between them. The germline V gene has CDR1 DFQATT and CDR2 SNEGSKA (reference sequence). The CDR3 loop spans 14 amino acids. Findings and caveats of the study: It was suggested by the authors that few new T cells are recruited by each seasonal influenza vaccination.

Separately, the same data were catalogued under a study of T cells expressing NK-cell markers. That source reports: TCR beta cDNA was generated via 5'RACE template switching incorporating UMIs. Leadership of the CD3+CD56-NKG2C+ fraction also belonged to these clonotypes in four donors. Nothing established the HCMV specificity of expanded NKG2C+ T cell clones.

This clonotype originated in a man aged 45 to 65 who received an inactivated influenza vaccine. The V gene is TRBV20-1, the J gene TRBJ1-3; D gene uncertain. Here the sequenced sample was PBMCs from blood, taken on the day of vaccination. CDR3 nucleotides: TGCAGTGCTAGAGAGGGCAACTCTGGAAACACCATATATTTT. This codes for CSAREGNSGNTIYF.